The rows below give T cell receptor beta chains drawn from one sample of a study of shared clonotypes between healthy human individuals. TCRdb keeps only in-frame clones here, not all; method: immunoSEQ multiplex PCR. The sample lists over 2 million clones, about nine tenths occurring once. The material sequenced was naive CD4+ T cells from PBMCs. The receptors were sampled from a man younger than 30 in good health. Some clones in this sample may be carry-over from other donors' samples. CDR3s include the opening cysteine and the closing phenylalanine or tryptophan. D genes are given only for firm matches. Size values are once, few and many counts, or a class for expanded clones, and some rows have none.

>TRBD2|TRBV5-1|TRBJ2-1|NA
CASSLNSGTTTGEQFF
TGCGCCAGCAGCTTGAACAGCGGGACTACGACGGGGGAGCAGTTCTTC
>NA|TRBV29-1|TRBJ1-1|few
CSVVGLANTEAFF
TGCAGCGTTGTGGGTTTGGCGAACACTGAAGCTTTCTTT
>TRBD2|TRBV4-3|TRBJ2-2|NA
CASSQEAGTNTGELFF
TGCGCCAGCAGCCAAGAAGCGGGGACGAACACCGGGGAGCTGTTTTTT
>NA|TRBV5-1|TRBJ2-3|NA
CASSSPGDTQYF
TGCGCCAGCAGCTCTCCCGGGGATACGCAGTATTTT
>TRBD1|TRBV2|TRBJ1-1|NA
CASRGRQGENTEAFF
TGTGCCAGCAGGGGACGACAGGGAGAGAACACTGAAGCTTTCTTT
>NA|TRBV28|TRBJ2-1|once
CASSSGGAEQFF
TGTGCCAGCAGTTCGGGCGGGGCAGAGCAGTTCTTC
>NA|TRBV7-9|TRBJ1-3|NA
CASTKDGAGNTIYF
TGTGCCAGCACCAAAGATGGAGCTGGAAACACCATATATTTT
>NA|TRBV10-1|TRBJ2-7|NA
CASSGAYIGGEQYF
TGCGCCAGCAGTGGTGCATACATCGGGGGCGAGCAGTACTTC
>NA|TRBV2|TRBJ2-3|NA
CASGKVRSTDTQYF
TGTGCCAGCGGGAAGGTCCGAAGCACAGATACGCAGTATTTT
>NA|TRBV5-1|TRBJ2-7|few
CASSVSVQKTYEQYF
TGCGCCAGCAGCGTTAGCGTTCAGAAAACCTACGAGCAGTACTTC
>TRBD1|TRBV28|TRBJ2-5|NA
CASSHYRGQETQYF
TGTGCCAGCAGTCATTACAGGGGCCAAGAGACCCAGTACTTC
>NA|TRBV19|TRBJ2-7|NA
CASSPFSNPTYEQYF
TGTGCCAGTAGTCCCTTTTCAAACCCCACCTACGAGCAGTACTTC
>NA|TRBV18|TRBJ1-3|NA
CASSPKGTSSGNTIYF
TGTGCCAGCTCACCAAAAGGGACCAGCTCTGGAAACACCATATATTTT
>TRBD2|TRBV2|TRBJ2-1|NA
CASILGLAGGYNEQFF
TGTGCCAGCATACTGGGACTAGCGGGAGGCTACAATGAGCAGTTCTTC
>NA|TRBV7-6|TRBJ2-7|NA
CASSLSQGYEQYF
TGTGCCAGCAGCTTATCCCAGGGCTACGAGCAGTACTTC
>TRBD1|TRBV7-9|TRBJ1-1|NA
CASSLGQGATSTEAFF
TGTGCCAGCAGCTTAGGACAGGGGGCAACTAGCACTGAAGCTTTCTTT